This T cell receptor (beta chain) was profiled in a study of blood T cell repertoires in COVID-19 (dated by TCRdb to 2019 to 2021). Notes on the research overall: Samples covering the acute and convalescent phases of COVID-19 were provided by collaborators in the United States, Italy and Spain. A de-identified subject ID, COVID-19 status, age in years and sex were almost always included in the sample metadata. The repertoires were released in a freely available public database intended as a resource for research on the immune response to SARS-CoV-2. Where available, HLA class I and class II types were taken from metadata supplied by the sample provider and were not determined by assay-based typing. Subjects who had been exposed to COVID-19, were actively infected with it, or had recovered from it provided the deeply sampled blood TCRbeta repertoires that made up the dataset. Samples came from the ongoing ImmuneRACE study (first 160 participants) plus 1,254 subjects from 6 global collaborators. The prospective study material was composed of cDNA or gDNA derived from T cells, B-cell-depleted T cells, or PBMCs.

TCRbeta CDR3 regions were amplified from genomic DNA using the immunoSEQ Assay, a bias-controlled multiplex PCR. In the original analysis: Within the assay, amplification of reference gene primers was used to estimate how many nucleated cells each sample contained. Sequence reads were collapsed and filtered to measure the absolute abundance of every unique TCRbeta CDR3 rearrangement. Productive Simpson clonality was computed per sample as the square root of Simpson's diversity index over productive rearrangements. The source is immuneACCESS, and TCRdb retained only in-frame sequences with V and J called. Part of the clones is not carried over; for the studies checked, unresolved V genes explain less than half of this, and the remainder is unexplained. That table supplies the V and J calls and clone size; D and trimming were determined from the DNA. The sample yields about 200,000 clones; over 65% were counted once. Around a sixth of the sample lies in the top ten.

What the research found in general, with its limitations: The amount of clinical and demographic metadata varied by source and participant and was provided uncurated.

CDR1 and CDR2 are read off the germline V gene as ENHRY and SYGVKD. Trimming removed 9 bases from V and 0 bases from J; the gene matches leave 0 bases unexplained. From the cysteine through the phenylalanine, the CDR3 covers 12 amino acids. CDR3 DNA only is kept here, 36 bases in frame from base 1. This clone was detected only once. Its cognate antigen has yet to be identified. It has no much larger one-base neighbor in the sample; base qualities were not kept. One collaborating source in Seattle enrolled patients while the patients were actively infected and followed the patients over time throughout the course of disease. Whole blood was collected in K2EDTA tubes by collaborating institutions according to the institutions' own protocols. For TCRbeta analysis, collaborators shipped samples as frozen whole blood, isolated PBMCs, or DNA extracted from either of those sample types.

The sample was peripheral blood. Recombination connected TRBV10-3 to TRBJ2-7, and 9 bases in between align with TRBD2. The clonotype originates from a person aged 70 to 85 with COVID-19, enrolled during active disease. The DNA sequence is given as TGTGCCATAGCGGGGGGCTCCTACGAGCAGTACTTC. Its protein is CAIAGGSYEQYF.